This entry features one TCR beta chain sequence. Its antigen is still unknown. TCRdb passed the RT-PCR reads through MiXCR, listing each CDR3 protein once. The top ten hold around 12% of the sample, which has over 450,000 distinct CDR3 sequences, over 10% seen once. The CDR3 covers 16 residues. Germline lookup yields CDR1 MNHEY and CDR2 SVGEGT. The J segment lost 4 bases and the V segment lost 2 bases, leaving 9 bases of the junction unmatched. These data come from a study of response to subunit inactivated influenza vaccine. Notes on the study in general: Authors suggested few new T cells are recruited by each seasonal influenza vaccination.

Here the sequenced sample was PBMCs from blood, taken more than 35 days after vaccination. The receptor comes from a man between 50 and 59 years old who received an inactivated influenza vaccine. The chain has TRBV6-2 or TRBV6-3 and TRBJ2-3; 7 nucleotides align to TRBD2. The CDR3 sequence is CASSYGSSGRADTQYF. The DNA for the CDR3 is TGTGCCAGCAGTTACGGTTCTAGCGGTAGGGCAGATACGCAGTATTTT.